The 20 T cell receptor beta chains below were found in one sample sequenced in a study of OX40 agonist ivuxolimab in advanced cancers. Repertoires were generated with immunoSEQ multiplex PCR, while TCRdb's copy carries only in-frame clones and drops some. The data contain approximately 50,000 clones, over 90% of them singletons. This specimen consisted of CD4+ or CD8+ T cells sorted from blood, obtained in a trial of the OX40 agonist ivuxolimab. The source of these receptors is an adult with an advanced solid tumor such as melanoma, head and neck, liver or kidney cancer.

The chain joins TRBV10-2 to TRBJ2-1; D perhaps matches TRBD2 (5 bases). V was clipped by 2 bases and J by 3 bases, with 14 bases between them. This CDR3 has 16 residues. Germline values: CDR1 WSHSY, CDR2 SAAADI. For the CDR3, the DNA is TGCGCCAGCAGTGAGGGACCAAGCGGTTACTACAATGAGCAGTTCTTC. It translates to CASSEGPSGYYNEQFF.

V gene TRBV5-4 combines with J gene TRBJ1-3; D is uncertain. V was pared by 4 bases and J by 2 bases, with 19 bases between. The CDR3 runs to 17 residues. CDR1 is SGHNT, CDR2 YYREEE, per germline (reference sequence). CDR3 loop: CASSPAPWGIAGNTIYF. The CDR3 DNA sequence: TGTGCCAGCAGCCCCGCCCCTTGGGGTATAGCTGGAAACACCATATATTTT.

The V and J genes are TRBV28 and TRBJ1-5, with no clear D. Germline V gene data show CDR1 as MDHEN and CDR2 as SYDVKM. V was cut by 3 bases and J by 4 bases, with 16 bases left in between. This CDR3 comprises 16 residues. The CDR3 spells CASSFPSPGYNQPQHF. As DNA, the CDR3 is TGTGCCAGCAGTTTCCCCAGCCCGGGTTATAATCAGCCCCAGCATTTT.

V gene TRBV4-3 combines with J gene TRBJ1-2; D is possibly TRBD1 (5 bases). The CDR3 is 15 residues long. Trimming removed 1 base from V and 5 bases from J, with 14 bases in between. Germline CDR1 LGHNA, CDR2 YSLEER. In DNA, the CDR3 is TGCGCCAGCAGCCAAGGGACCGGGACGAATTATGGCTACACCTTC. This gives the protein CASSQGTGTNYGYTF.

The rearrangement uses TRBV19 and TRBJ2-7; D is possibly TRBD1 or TRBD2 (5 bases each). V lost 3 bases to trimming and J lost 2 bases, with 5 bases between them. The germline CDR1 and CDR2 sequences are LNHDA and SQIVND (reference sequence). The CDR3 totals 12 residues. Here the CDR3 reads CASSMGAYEQYF. The CDR3 region has the DNA TGTGCCAGTAGTATGGGGGCCTACGAGCAGTACTTC.

This chain connects TRBV25-1 to TRBJ1-3; D gene ambiguous. There are 13 residues in the CDR3. V dropped 5 bases and J dropped 2 bases, with 7 bases sitting between them. Looked up from germline, CDR1 is MGHDK and CDR2 is SYGVNS. The chain's CDR3 is CASSIRTGNTIYF. The CDR3 coding sequence is TGTGCCAGCAGTATAAGGACTGGAAACACCATATATTTT.

CDR3 protein: CASSVRLADPYNEQFF. The CDR3 bases are TGTGCCAGCAGCGTAAGGCTGGCGGACCCCTACAATGAGCAGTTCTTC. The chain couples TRBV9 to TRBJ2-1; D ambiguous. The V gene lost 1 base and the J gene lost 2 bases, with 13 bases spanning the gap. Per the germline V gene, CDR1 is SGDLS and CDR2 is YYNGEE. This CDR3 region has 16 residues.

The CDR3 spells CASSFLPEGHYGYTF. DNA for the CDR3: TGTGCCAGCAGTTTCCTACCCGAAGGGCACTATGGCTACACCTTC. The genes are TRBV28 and TRBJ1-2; no definite D call. Trimming left V 3 bases short and J 3 bases short, with 14 bases between. Germline V CDR1 and CDR2: MDHEN, SYDVKM. The CDR3 is 15 residues long.

The sample holds one count of this clone. This rearrangement joins TRBV4-3 to TRBJ2-5, with 15 bases matching TRBD2. The trim removed 0 bases at V and 3 bases at J, leaving 8 bases unmatched. The CDR3 has 19 amino acids. Germline CDR1 is LGHNA and CDR2 is YSLEER. CDR3 DNA: TGCGCCAGCAGCCAAGACCCCCCCGGACTAGCGGGGGGGGAAGAGACCCAGTACTTC. Protein sequence: CASSQDPPGLAGGEETQYF.

The chain recombines TRBV7-7 with TRBJ2-5; possible D gene TRBD1, 6 bases. The ends were cut back, 2 bases at V and 5 bases at J, with 15 bases in the middle. This CDR3 contains 15 residues. Germline values: CDR1 SSHAT, CDR2 FNYEAQ (reference sequence). The CDR3 reads CASSLLRGGRETQYF. The CDR3 region has the DNA TGTGCCAGCAGCTTACTCAGAGGGGGACGGGAGACCCAGTACTTC.

The sample holds one count of this clone. The J gene is TRBJ2-7, the V gene TRBV7-6; TRBD2 matches 8 bases. Germline V lookup: CDR1 SGHVS, CDR2 FNYEAQ. The CDR3 has 15 amino acids. Losses at the gene ends were 4 bases for V and 2 bases for J; bases not matched to a gene: 7. The CDR3 bases are TGTGCCAGCAGCTCGGGAGGACTAGCTGCCTACGAGCAGTACTTC. It yields the protein CASSSGGLAAYEQYF.

This chain links TRBV4-1 with TRBJ1-1; D is unresolved. This CDR3 contains 14 residues. V was pared by 2 bases and J by 1 base, with 8 bases between. Germline-derived CDR1 and CDR2 are MGHRA and YSYEKL. DNA of the CDR3: TGCGCCAGCAGCCAAACCCCCGAGAACACTGAAGCTTTCTTT. Encoded protein: CASSQTPENTEAFF.

This clone was counted between two and nine times. V and J are TRBV18 and TRBJ2-5; D is unresolved. Trimming pared 2 bases from V and 1 base from J, leaving 11 bases between. This CDR3 comprises 15 residues. CDR1 is KGHSH, CDR2 LQKENI, per germline. CDR3 bases: TGTGCCAGCTCACCAGGAGAACAGACCCAAGAGACCCAGTACTTC. Translation: CASSPGEQTQETQYF.

The V gene is TRBV27, the J gene TRBJ1-1; TRBD1 matches 9 bases. Germline V gene data show CDR1 as MNHEY and CDR2 as SMNVEV (reference sequence). V shed 8 bases, J shed 5 bases, and the junction held 6 bases outside the gene matches. The CDR3 spans 13 residues. CDR3 protein: CASSRQGVTEAFF. CDR3 DNA: TGTGCCAGCTCCAGACAGGGGGTAACTGAAGCTTTCTTT.

This clone was recorded only once. This CDR3 is CASSESRTTYEQYF. In DNA, the CDR3 is TGCGCCAGCAGTGAGTCGAGGACTACCTACGAGCAGTACTTC. The chain employs TRBV10-2 and TRBJ2-7, with D perhaps matching TRBD2 (6 bases). The CDR3 totals 14 residues. Germline-derived CDR1 and CDR2 are WSHSY and SAAADI. The V end lost 0 bases, the J end lost 2 bases, and 8 bases lay between the germline ends.

The gene calls are TRBV7-2 and TRBJ1-1; TRBD1 is a possible D gene (5 bases). Germline assignment: CDR1 SGHTA and CDR2 FQGNSA. The V gene lost 5 bases and the J gene lost 4 bases, with 14 bases spanning the gap. The CDR3 consists of 14 residues. Here the CDR3 DNA reads TGTGCCAGCAGCGGGGATCAGGGAGGCACTGAAGCTTTCTTT. Residues: CASSGDQGGTEAFF. Combining the CDR3 with reference TRBV7-2 and TRBJ1-1 gives the whole variable domain GAGVSQSPSNKVTEKGKDVELRCDPISGHTALYWYRQSLGQGLEFLIYFQGNSAPDKSGLPSDRFSAERTGGSVSTLTIQRTQQEDSAVYLCASSGDQGGTEAFFGQGTRLTVV.

The table lists this clone with a count of one. V usage is TRBV28 and J usage is TRBJ2-7; no definite D call. Germline V gene data show CDR1 as MDHEN and CDR2 as SYDVKM. The CDR3 runs 12 residues. Between the trimmed V and J ends, which lost 2 bases and 0 bases, there was a span of 2 bases. The CDR3 here is CASSLDSYEQYF. The CDR3 bases are TGTGCCAGCAGTTTAGACTCCTACGAGCAGTACTTC. Full variable domain (rest looked up from reference TRBV28 and TRBJ2-7): DVKVTQSSRYLVKRTGEKVFLECVQDMDHENMFWYRQDPGLGLRLIYFSYDVKMKEKGDIPEGYSVSREKKERFSLILESASTNQTSMYLCASSLDSYEQYFGPGTRLTVT.

The rearrangement joins TRBV10-3 to TRBJ2-3; 9 bases align to TRBD1. In germline, CDR1 is ENHRY, CDR2 SYGVKD. The CDR3 consists of 15 residues. After removal of 6 bases from V and 2 bases from J, the junction contained 6 bases not matched to a gene. The CDR3 bases are TGTGCCATCAGCGAACTACAGGGGGCCACAGATACGCAGTATTTT. Its protein is CAISELQGATDTQYF.

The chain links TRBV27 to TRBJ2-1; D unclear. CDR1 and CDR2 (germline): MNHEY, SMNVEV (reference sequence). V was shortened by 7 bases and J by 4 bases, with 11 bases between the two germline ends. The CDR3 is 13 residues long. In nucleotides, the CDR3 is TGTGCCAGCACCCCCGGGTCTTACAATGAGCAGTTCTTC. The encoded protein is CASTPGSYNEQFF.

This sequence joins TRBV27 and TRBJ2-1, with D unclear. With 2 bases removed from V and 5 bases from J, the gap between germline ends came to 10 bases. The CDR3 consists of 14 residues. Germline CDR1 and CDR2: MNHEY and SMNVEV (reference sequence). The DNA for the CDR3 is TGTGCCAGCAGTTTAATAGGTCAGAACAATGAGCAGTTCTTC. Amino acids: CASSLIGQNNEQFF.